These 10 T cell receptor beta chains were sequenced from one sample in a study of blood T cell repertoires in COVID-19 (dated by TCRdb to the early 2020s). Library preparation was by the immunoSEQ multiplex PCR assay. The table comes from immuneACCESS by way of TCRdb, which keeps in-frame sequences with V and J called. Part of the clones is missing from these tables; in studies checked, under half for an unresolved V gene and the rest for unknown reasons. The sample includes around 300,000 clones, with under 90% observed a single time. Jointly, the top ten make up 0.94% of the sample. The source material was peripheral blood. The receptors were sampled from a woman aged 40 to 50 who had recovered from COVID-19.

The rearrangement uses TRBV6-1 and TRBJ2-7, with D perhaps matching TRBD2 (6 bases). Trimming left V 0 bases short and J 3 bases short, with 15 bases between. There are 16 residues in the CDR3. Germline CDR1 and CDR2: MNHNS and SASEGT. CDR3 in amino acids: CASSEAGGRENYEQYF. As DNA, the CDR3 is TGTGCCAGCAGTGAAGCGGGTGGGCGGGAAAACTACGAGCAGTACTTC.

The V call is TRBV24-1, the J call TRBJ2-3; D possibly corresponds to TRBD1 (6 bases). This CDR3 contains 14 residues. The V gene lost 1 base and the J gene lost 5 bases, with 9 bases spanning the gap. The germline V gene has CDR1 KGHDR and CDR2 SFDVKD. The CDR3: CATSDFGQLDTQYF. Written as DNA, the CDR3 is TGTGCCACCAGTGATTTCGGACAGCTAGATACGCAGTATTTT.

This chain connects TRBV14 to TRBJ2-2, with 10 positions matching TRBD2. This CDR3 has 23 residues. After removal of 4 bases from V and 3 bases from J, the junction contained 26 bases not matched to a gene. CDR1 SGHDN and CDR2 FVKESK come from the germline V gene. The CDR3 DNA reads as TGTGCCAGCAGCCCACGAATACCTAGGACTAGCGGCGGCGGGGCGGGGCACACCGGGGAGCTGTTTTTT. This gives the protein CASSPRIPRTSGGGAGHTGELFF. Full variable domain (remainder filled in from reference TRBV14 and TRBJ2-2): EAGVTQFPSHSVIEKGQTVTLRCDPISGHDNLYWYRRVMGKEIKFLLHFVKESKQDESGMPNNRFLAERTGGTYSTLKVQPAELEDSGVYFCASSPRIPRTSGGGAGHTGELFFGEGSRLTVL.

The gene calls are TRBV7-9 and TRBJ2-3; 8 nucleotides agree with TRBD1. The CDR3 has 16 residues. The V segment lost 5 bases and the J segment 3 bases; nucleotides outside the gene matches: 10. The germline V gene has CDR1 SEHNR and CDR2 FQNEAQ (reference sequence). The CDR3: CASSRGIGQGTDTQYF. CDR3 coding DNA: TGTGCCAGCAGCCGGGGGATAGGACAGGGTACAGATACGCAGTATTTT.

This CDR3 reads CASSQDRQGANTEAFF. The CDR3 nucleotides read TGTGCCAGCAGCCAAGACCGACAGGGCGCGAACACTGAAGCTTTCTTT. The genes are TRBV4-2 and TRBJ1-1; 7 bases line up with TRBD1. Germline V lookup: CDR1 LGHNA, CDR2 YNFKEQ. V shed 0 bases and J 1 base; nucleotides not matched to a gene: 5. The CDR3 length is 16 residues.

The rearrangement joins TRBV6-5 to TRBJ2-7; D is uncertain. This CDR3 contains 11 residues. V lost 5 bases, J lost 3 bases, and 5 bases lay in between. Per the germline V gene, CDR1 is MNHEY and CDR2 is SVGAGI. CDR3 residues: CASSNLYEQYF. The DNA of the CDR3 is TGTGCCAGCAGTAATCTCTACGAGCAGTACTTC.

This sequence joins TRBV9 and TRBJ1-6; no firm D call. With 2 bases removed from V and 8 bases from J, the gap between germline ends came to 11 bases. Germline V lookup: CDR1 SGDLS, CDR2 YYNGEE. The CDR3 has 14 residues. This chain's CDR3 is CASSVEGEDSPLHF. In nucleotides, the CDR3 is TGTGCCAGCAGCGTCGAGGGAGAGGATTCACCCCTCCACTTT. Filled out from reference TRBV9 and TRBJ1-6, the complete variable domain reads DSGVTQTPKHLITATGQRVTLRCSPRSGDLSVYWYQQSLDQGLQFLIQYYNGEERAKGNILERFSAQQFPDLHSELNLSSLELGDSALYFCASSVEGEDSPLHFGNGTRLTVT.

The J gene is TRBJ2-1, the V gene TRBV20-1, with D hard to call. Germline CDR1 reads DFQATT; CDR2 reads SNEGSKA (reference sequence). The germline V and J ends were trimmed by 3 bases and 6 bases, with 12 bases remaining between them. The CDR3 has 13 amino acids. The CDR3 sequence is CSASPLSLNEQFF. The CDR3 DNA reads TGCAGTGCTAGTCCCCTAAGCCTCAATGAGCAGTTCTTC.

This chain links TRBV7-3 with TRBJ2-7; D might be TRBD2 (6 bases). There are 12 residues in the CDR3. The germline gives CDR1 SGHTA, CDR2 FQGTGA. Trimming took 6 bases from V and 3 from J, leaving 9 bases between them. The CDR3 loop is CASRGDFYEQYF. CDR3 in DNA: TGTGCCAGCAGGGGGGACTTCTACGAGCAGTACTTC.

The rearrangement joins TRBV3-1 (or the pseudogene TRBV3-2) to TRBJ1-1; 8 nucleotides agree with TRBD1. The CDR3 is 14 residues long. Germline V gives CDR1 LGHDT, CDR2 YNNKEL (reference sequence). V was pared by 4 bases and J by 2 bases, with 3 bases of the junction left unmatched. For the CDR3, the DNA is TGTGCCAGCAGCCCGGGACAGGTCAACACTGAAGCTTTCTTT. Translated: CASSPGQVNTEAFF.